These 29 T cell receptor beta chains came from one sample sequenced in a study of blood T cell repertoires in COVID-19. Clones were sequenced by immunoSEQ multiplex PCR, and TCRdb holds only the in-frame ones, with some missing. Here the sample spans 200,000 to 250,000 clones, 75% to 90% being singletons. Sequencing used PBMCs or T cells enriched from blood (not recorded which). Receptors originate from a young woman who had been exposed to COVID-19.

The chain has TRBV9 and TRBJ2-5, with D possibly TRBD1 on 5 matching bases. The CDR3 has 14 amino acids. Trimming removed 0 bases at V and 1 base at J, with 7 bases between. The germline gives CDR1 SGDLS, CDR2 YYNGEE. The CDR3 region is CASSVEDTQETQYF. DNA for the CDR3: TGTGCCAGCAGCGTAGAGGACACCCAAGAGACCCAGTACTTC.

V gene TRBV5-1 combines with J gene TRBJ2-7, with TRBD2 matching 9 bases. CDR3 length: 14 amino acids. The J segment lost 7 bases and the V segment lost 0 bases, leaving 5 bases of the junction unmatched. Germline V CDR1 and CDR2: SGHRS, YFSETQ. CDR3: CASSLGASGVEQYF. The CDR3, as DNA: TGCGCCAGCAGCTTGGGTGCTAGCGGGGTTGAGCAGTACTTC. Using reference TRBV5-1 and TRBJ2-7 for the parts outside the CDR3, the full variable domain is KAGVTQTPRYLIKTRGQQVTLSCSPISGHRSVSWYQQTPGQGLQFLFEYFSETQRNKGNFPGRFSGRQFSNSRSEMNVSTLELGDSALYLCASSLGASGVEQYFGPGTRLTVT.

CDR3 region: CASSGSPRQIRLESSYEQYF. CDR3 DNA: TGTGCCAGCAGTGGATCCCCAAGACAAATTCGACTAGAAAGCTCCTACGAGCAGTACTTC. This sequence joins TRBV6-4 and TRBJ2-7; D perhaps matches TRBD2 (6 bases). Germline loops: CDR1 MRHNA, CDR2 SNTAGT. V shed 4 bases and J shed 0 bases, with 28 bases lying between them. The CDR3 is 20 residues long.

The chain joins TRBV5-1 to TRBJ1-1; D not certain. The germline CDR1 and CDR2 sequences are SGHRS and YFSETQ. V was cut by 4 bases and J by 3 bases, with 10 bases left in between. This CDR3 contains 13 residues. The CDR3 bases are TGCGCCAGCAGCCACTTGCTTGACACTGAAGCTTTCTTT. Translation: CASSHLLDTEAFF.

The chain employs TRBV6-5 and TRBJ1-1; 9 nucleotides match TRBD1. This CDR3 is built from 15 residues. Trimming cost V 7 bases and J 4 bases; bases outside gene matches: 10. Germline lookup yields CDR1 MNHEY and CDR2 SVGAGI. The CDR3 region is CASTPDRGRSTEAFF. DNA for the CDR3: TGTGCCAGCACCCCGGACAGGGGAAGGAGCACTGAAGCTTTCTTT.

This clone came up once. This CDR3 is also generated by other DNA sequences in the sample. The genes are TRBV5-1 and TRBJ2-3; a possible D gene is TRBD2 (6 bases). The CDR3 has 14 residues. Germline V lookup: CDR1 SGHRS, CDR2 YFSETQ. Between the trimmed V and J ends, which lost 4 bases and 2 bases, there was a span of 11 bases. The CDR3 bases are TGCGCCAGCAGCCCGGGACTCCCCACAGATACGCAGTATTTT. Protein: CASSPGLPTDTQYF.

This rearrangement joins TRBV19 to TRBJ2-7; 8 bases match TRBD1. Unmatched junction bases numbered 8, after V lost 3 bases and J lost 1 base. CDR3 length equals 16 residues. Germline V gene data show CDR1 as LNHDA and CDR2 as SQIVND (reference sequence). The CDR3 here is CASSIATGQGSYEQYF. DNA of the CDR3: TGTGCCAGTAGTATTGCAACCGGACAGGGATCCTACGAGCAGTACTTC.

About this clone itself: At one of its ends the junction is not consistent with the germline gene, which may arise from a read error. CDR3 loop: CASSLGGTSRETQYF. CDR3 DNA sequence: TGTGCTAGCAGCTTAGGAGGGACTAGTAGGGAGACCCAGTACTTC. This sequence joins TRBV7-7 and TRBJ2-5; 8 positions match TRBD2. Germline V gives CDR1 SSHAT, CDR2 FNYEAQ (reference sequence). The CDR3 runs to 15 residues.

The rearrangement uses TRBV6-5 and TRBJ2-3, with a weak D call TRBD1 (6 bases). CDR3 length: 15 residues. The germline V and J ends were trimmed by 3 bases and 0 bases, with 10 bases remaining between them. The germline V gene encodes CDR1 MNHEY and CDR2 SVGAGI. CDR3 sequence (DNA): TGTGCCAGCAGTTATATGGGGGCCAGCACAGATACGCAGTATTTT. This translates into CASSYMGASTDTQYF.

The chain combines TRBV24-1 with TRBJ2-2; D remains unclear. The CDR3 length is 13 residues. Per the germline V gene, CDR1 is KGHDR and CDR2 is SFDVKD. The V and J ends lost 4 bases and 6 bases respectively, with 8 bases between them. The CDR3 loop reads CATSEPVAGELFF. DNA for the CDR3: TGTGCCACCAGTGAGCCAGTCGCCGGGGAGCTGTTTTTT.

V is TRBV5-4 and J is TRBJ2-7; 10 bases match TRBD2. Germline V gene sequence: CDR1 SGHNT, CDR2 YYREEE (reference sequence). V gave up 4 bases and J gave up 0 bases; unmatched junction bases: 1. The CDR3 length is 14 residues. CDR3 protein: CASSPSGSSYEQYF. The CDR3 DNA reads as TGTGCCAGCAGCCCTAGCGGGAGCTCCTACGAGCAGTACTTC.

V gene TRBV5-4 combines with J gene TRBJ2-6, with 10 nucleotides matching TRBD1. In germline, CDR1 is SGHNT, CDR2 YYREEE (reference sequence). The CDR3 consists of 17 residues. V dropped 4 bases and J dropped 0; count of bases not matched to a gene: 4. The CDR3 nucleotides read TGTGCCAGCAGCCGCGGGACAGGGGTCTCTGGGGCCAACGTCCTGACTTTC. Translated: CASSRGTGVSGANVLTF.

This clone was recorded once. Other nucleotide sequences in the sample specify the same CDR3. V is TRBV12-3 or TRBV12-4 and J is TRBJ1-1; D might be TRBD1 (5 bases). This CDR3 region has 13 residues. V was pared by 3 bases and J by 4 bases, with 9 bases between. The CDR3 region is CASSLGGRTEAFF. As DNA, the CDR3 is TGTGCCAGCAGTTTGGGGGGTCGCACTGAAGCTTTCTTT.

The V and J genes are TRBV7-8 and TRBJ1-6, with unresolved D. The germline gives CDR1 SGHVS, CDR2 FQNEAQ. Between the trimmed V and J ends, which lost 1 base and 7 bases, there was a span of 5 bases. The CDR3 extends over 13 amino acids. CDR3 coding DNA: TGTGCCAGCAGCTTAGACAGAAATTCACCCCTCCACTTT. Its translation: CASSLDRNSPLHF. Filled out from reference TRBV7-8 and TRBJ1-6, the complete variable domain reads GAGVSQSPRYKVAKRGQDVALRCDPISGHVSLFWYQQALGQGPEFLTYFQNEAQLDKSGLPSDRFFAERPEGSVSTLKIQRTQQEDSAVYLCASSLDRNSPLHFGNGTRLTVT.

CDR3 in DNA: TGTGCCTGGAGTCCCCTTCCGGGCTACACCTTC. It is translated as CAWSPLPGYTF. The chain couples TRBV30 to TRBJ1-2; D gene ambiguous. The CDR3 totals 11 residues. The V end lost 2 bases, the J end lost 8 bases, and 9 bases lay between the germline ends. Germline values: CDR1 GTSNPN, CDR2 SVGIG (reference sequence).

The chain recombines TRBV5-1 with TRBJ2-1; unclear D gene. The CDR3 consists of 14 residues. Trimming shortened V by 1 base and J by 4 bases, and 9 bases separated the two germline ends. Per the germline V gene, CDR1 is SGHRS and CDR2 is YFSETQ. The CDR3 here is CASSLSSSYNEQFF. The DNA for the CDR3 is TGCGCCAGCAGCTTGTCTTCTTCTTACAATGAGCAGTTCTTC.

V and J are TRBV6-5 and TRBJ2-3; D unclear. Trimming left V 2 bases short and J 7 bases short, with 10 bases between. Germline lookup yields CDR1 MNHEY and CDR2 SVGAGI. CDR3 size: 13 residues. CDR3 in DNA: TGTGCCAGCAGTTACACACCTCCATATACGCAGTATTTT. Its translation: CASSYTPPYTQYF.

The chain joins TRBV19 to TRBJ1-3; the D is unclear. CDR1 is LNHDA and CDR2 is SQIVND in the germline V gene (reference sequence). Trimming cost V 5 bases and J 0 bases, with 8 bases left between them. The CDR3 sequence is 14 residues long. Here the CDR3 DNA reads TGTGCCAGTAGTCCGCAGATCTCTGGAAACACCATATATTTT. This translates into CASSPQISGNTIYF.

The V gene is TRBV4-2, the J gene TRBJ2-2; D is uncertain. CDR1 and CDR2 (germline): LGHNA, YNFKEQ. The ends were cut back, 0 bases at V and 6 bases at J, with 8 bases in the middle. The CDR3 totals 14 residues. Written as DNA, the CDR3 is TGTGCCAGCAGCCAAGATCCCATCCCCGGGGAGCTGTTTTTT. It specifies CASSQDPIPGELFF.

This rearrangement joins TRBV11-2 to TRBJ2-1; 9 positions match TRBD1. This CDR3 comprises 19 residues. V was pared by 3 bases and J by 7 bases, with 19 bases of the junction left unmatched. Germline lookup yields CDR1 SGHAT and CDR2 FQNNGV. The CDR3 protein is CASSFPNVNRDRVSNEQFF. As DNA, the CDR3 is TGTGCCAGCAGCTTCCCGAATGTTAACCGGGACAGGGTTTCGAATGAGCAGTTCTTC.

The chain is built from TRBV5-1 and TRBJ1-1; D might be TRBD1 (6 bases). The CDR3 loop spans 13 amino acids. V was shortened by 0 bases and J by 11 bases, with 14 bases between the two germline ends. CDR1 is SGHRS, CDR2 YFSETQ, per germline. CDR3 protein: CASSLAPRTEAFF. DNA of the CDR3: TGCGCCAGCAGCTTGGCGCCCCGGACAGAGGCTTTCTTT. Drawing the rest from reference TRBV5-1 and TRBJ1-1, the complete variable domain is KAGVTQTPRYLIKTRGQQVTLSCSPISGHRSVSWYQQTPGQGLQFLFEYFSETQRNKGNFPGRFSGRQFSNSRSEMNVSTLELGDSALYLCASSLAPRTEAFFGQGTRLTVV.

CDR3 nucleotide sequence: TGTGCCAGCAGCCGGACTAGGGGAAGTGGTACGCAGTATTTT. Amino acid sequence: CASSRTRGSGTQYF. V is TRBV7-2 and J is TRBJ2-3, with 7 bases fitting TRBD2. The CDR3 spans 14 residues. V shed 5 bases, J shed 8 bases, and the junction held 10 bases outside the gene matches. Germline lookup yields CDR1 SGHTA and CDR2 FQGNSA.

The chain employs TRBV30 and TRBJ1-5, with a weak D call TRBD1 (5 bases). V shed 0 bases and J shed 0 bases, with 6 bases lying between them. This CDR3 region has 14 residues. Germline CDR1 is GTSNPN and CDR2 is SVGIG (reference sequence). The CDR3 DNA follows: TGTGCCTGGAGTGTACAGGATAGCAATCAGCCCCAGCATTTT. Its translation: CAWSVQDSNQPQHF.

The rearrangement joins TRBV10-1 to TRBJ2-7; TRBD1 matches at 7 bases. V was pared by 8 bases and J by 2 bases, with 6 bases of the junction left unmatched. The germline gives CDR1 WNHNN, CDR2 SYGVQD (reference sequence). The CDR3 covers 13 residues. The CDR3 DNA sequence: TGCGCCAGCTATTCGACAGGGCCCTACGAGCAGTACTTC. It encodes CASYSTGPYEQYF.

This chain joins TRBV4-1 and TRBJ2-1; 9 bases align to TRBD2. This CDR3 comprises 19 residues. Germline values: CDR1 MGHRA, CDR2 YSYEKL. V dropped 3 bases and J dropped 4; count of bases not matched to a gene: 16. CDR3 loop: CASSHPAASGVSPYNEQFF. CDR3 sequence (DNA): TGCGCCAGCAGCCACCCCGCGGCTAGCGGGGTTAGCCCGTACAATGAGCAGTTCTTC.

The V and J genes are TRBV5-1 and TRBJ1-5; D unclear. This CDR3 is built from 15 residues. Germline V gives CDR1 SGHRS, CDR2 YFSETQ. The V end was cut by 5 bases, the J end by 0 bases, with 12 bases between. The CDR3 sequence: CASSPDGDSNQPQHF. The CDR3 region has the DNA TGCGCCAGCAGTCCAGACGGAGATAGCAATCAGCCCCAGCATTTT.

This clone appeared a single time. V gene TRBV5-4 combines with J gene TRBJ2-2; perhaps TRBD2 as D (5 bases). The CDR3 contains 15 residues. Trimming removed 4 bases at V and 0 bases at J, with 10 bases between. Germline CDR1 SGHNT, CDR2 YYREEE (reference sequence). CDR3 loop: CASSPAGPNTGELFF. DNA for the CDR3: TGTGCCAGCAGCCCGGCGGGTCCGAACACCGGGGAGCTGTTTTTT.

The chain joins TRBV7-9 to TRBJ2-1; perhaps TRBD2 as D (6 bases). Trimming shortened V by 7 bases and J by 0 bases, and 25 bases separated the two germline ends. This CDR3 spans 19 amino acids. In germline, CDR1 is SEHNR, CDR2 FQNEAQ (reference sequence). The CDR3 loop is CASTSVFGGGGSSYNEQFF. The CDR3 region has the DNA TGTGCCAGCACCTCTGTGTTCGGGGGTGGCGGTAGCTCCTACAATGAGCAGTTCTTC.

This chain joins TRBV6-6 and TRBJ1-1; TRBD1 matches at 7 bases. Germline V CDR1 and CDR2: MNHNY, SVGAGI (reference sequence). Germline trimming cut 6 bases from V and 1 base from J; bases unmatched to any gene: 2. This CDR3 contains 13 residues. The CDR3 nucleotides are TGTGCCAGCAGGACAGGGTCGAACACTGAAGCTTTCTTT. It translates to CASRTGSNTEAFF.